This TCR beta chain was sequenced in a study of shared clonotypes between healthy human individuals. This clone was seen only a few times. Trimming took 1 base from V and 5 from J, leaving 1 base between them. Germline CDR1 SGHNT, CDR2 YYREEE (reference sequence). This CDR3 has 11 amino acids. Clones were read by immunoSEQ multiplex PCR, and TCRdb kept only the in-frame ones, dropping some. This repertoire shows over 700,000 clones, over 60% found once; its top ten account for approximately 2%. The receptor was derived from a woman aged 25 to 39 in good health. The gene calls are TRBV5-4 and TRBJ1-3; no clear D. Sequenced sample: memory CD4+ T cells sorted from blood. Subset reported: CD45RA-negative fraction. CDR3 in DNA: TGTGCCAGCAGCTTGAGAAACACCATATATTTT. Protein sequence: CASSLRNTIYF.